These 24 T cell receptor beta chains were sequenced from one sample in a study of blood T cells in healthy people across ages. A second PCR, run for roughly 7 to 12 cycles, used a sample-barcoded 5' primer plus a J-beta primer mix. TCRdb reanalysed the 5' RACE reads using MiXCR and keeps one entry per CDR3 protein. The sample includes 600,000 or so distinct CDR3 sequences, about 28% of them seen just once. Material: blood. The receptors come from a woman at least 80 years old in good health.

This clonotype came up many times. J is TRBJ2-7 and V is TRBV29-1; the D gene is possibly TRBD1 (6 bases). Germline loops: CDR1 SQVTM, CDR2 ANQGSEA. V was clipped by 0 bases and J by 0 bases, with 6 bases between them. The CDR3 is 13 residues long. The CDR3 nucleotides are TGCAGCGTTGAAGACAGGGGCTCCTACGAGCAGTACTTC. This gives the protein CSVEDRGSYEQYF.

The chain carries TRBV7-7 and TRBJ2-1; tentative D call: TRBD2 (6 bases). The CDR3 covers 15 residues. The V end lost 11 bases, the J end lost 0 bases, and 17 bases lay between the germline ends. The germline V gene encodes CDR1 SSHAT and CDR2 FNYEAQ (reference sequence). CDR3 protein: CAGSRTGSSYNEQFF. The CDR3 DNA reads as TGTGCCGGTAGTAGAACCGGGAGCTCCTACAATGAGCAGTTCTTC.

V and J are TRBV7-2 and TRBJ2-1; D possibly corresponds to TRBD1 (6 bases). The J call could be wrong; TRBJ2-7 is a better fit for the DNA end. CDR3 length: 16 residues. CDR1 is SGHTA and CDR2 is FQGNSA in the germline V gene. The CDR3 region has the DNA TGTGCCAGCAACCAAGACACAGGGAGTCCCTACAATGAGCAGTACTTC. Its protein is CASNQDTGSPYNEQYF.

The rearrangement joins TRBV5-1 to TRBJ2-2; 7 nucleotides agree with TRBD1. Germline V gives CDR1 SGHRS, CDR2 YFSETQ. The CDR3 extends over 16 amino acids. Germline trimming cut 4 bases from V and 0 bases from J; bases unmatched to any gene: 6. The CDR3 DNA reads TGCGCCAGCAGCAGGCGACAGGGCTCGAACACCGGGGAGCTGTTTTTT. It codes for CASSRRQGSNTGELFF.

V and J are TRBV5-1 and TRBJ2-7, with D possibly being TRBD1 or TRBD2 (5 bases each). V was pared by 2 bases and J by 0 bases, with 12 bases between. Germline values: CDR1 SGHRS, CDR2 YFSETQ. This CDR3 is built from 15 residues. The chain's CDR3 is CASSFSTGTSYEQYF. The CDR3 coding sequence is TGCGCCAGCAGCTTCTCAACCGGGACCTCCTACGAGCAGTACTTC. Supplemented by reference TRBV5-1 and TRBJ2-7, the full variable domain reads KAGVTQTPRYLIKTRGQQVTLSCSPISGHRSVSWYQQTPGQGLQFLFEYFSETQRNKGNFPGRFSGRQFSNSRSEMNVSTLELGDSALYLCASSFSTGTSYEQYFGPGTRLTVT.

The rearrangement links TRBV4-1 to TRBJ1-1; a weak D match, TRBD1 (5 bases). Trimming left V 0 bases short and J 7 bases short, with 15 bases between. Germline V lookup: CDR1 MGHRA, CDR2 YSYEKL. This CDR3 spans 15 amino acids. The CDR3 reads CASSQEHGARGEAFF. The CDR3, as DNA: TGCGCCAGCAGCCAAGAACACGGGGCTAGGGGTGAAGCTTTCTTT.

The sample holds many counts of this clonotype. The chain carries TRBV20-1 and TRBJ2-1, with D hard to call. Germline values: CDR1 DFQATT, CDR2 SNEGSKA (reference sequence). Trimming left V 5 bases short and J 5 bases short, with 13 bases between. CDR3 length: 13 amino acids. The CDR3 region is CSAFRTENNEQFF. CDR3 nucleotide sequence: TGCAGTGCTTTCCGGACCGAGAACAATGAGCAGTTCTTC.

V is TRBV7-3 and J is TRBJ2-1; D tentatively reads TRBD1 or TRBD2 (5 bases each). With 10 bases removed from V and 5 bases from J, the gap between germline ends came to 15 bases. Germline assignment: CDR1 SGHTA and CDR2 FQGTGA. This CDR3 is built from 13 residues. DNA of the CDR3: TGTGCCATCAGTTCCGGGACCAACAATGAGCAGTTCTTC. Translation gives CAISSGTNNEQFF.

V is TRBV29-1 and J is TRBJ2-1; TRBD2 agrees at 8 bases. The CDR3 loop spans 13 amino acids. Germline CDR1 SQVTM, CDR2 ANQGSEA. V lost 5 bases, J lost 4 bases, and 4 bases stayed unmatched. CDR3 sequence (DNA): TGCAGCGTTTTCGTAGCGGGGTACAATGAGCAGTTCTTC. Translated, it gives CSVFVAGYNEQFF.

This clonotype has ten or more counts. The chain joins TRBV7-3 to TRBJ2-5; 10 bases are shared with TRBD2. Germline V gives CDR1 SGHTA, CDR2 FQGTGA. Losses at the gene ends were 4 bases for V and 5 bases for J; bases not matched to a gene: 10. The CDR3 sequence is 16 residues long. CDR3 sequence reads: CASSSASGGVRETQYF. The CDR3, as DNA: TGTGCCAGCAGCTCCGCTAGCGGGGGAGTCCGGGAGACCCAGTACTTC.

The genes are TRBV28 and TRBJ1-1; D is undetermined. Germline lookup yields CDR1 MDHEN and CDR2 SYDVKM. V was trimmed by 7 bases and J by 1 base, leaving 10 bases between them. CDR3 size: 13 residues. CDR3 sequence (DNA): TGTGCCAGCACCCCTACCTCGAACACTGAAGCTTTCTTT. It is translated as CASTPTSNTEAFF.

A word on this clonotype: This could be a read error, since a much larger clone is one nucleotide away. V and J are TRBV5-6 and TRBJ1-1; the D is unclear. The length of the CDR3 is 14 residues. Germline V gene sequence: CDR1 SGHDT, CDR2 YYEEEE. The CDR3 reads CAGRAGVPNTEAFF. The CDR3 nucleotides read TGTGCCGGCAGAGCCGGGGTACCGAACACTGAAGCTTTCTTT. Full variable domain (missing parts from reference TRBV5-6 and TRBJ1-1): DAGVTQSPTHLIKTRGQQVTLRCSPKSGHDTVSWYQQALGQGPQFIFQYYEEEERQRGNFPDRFSGHQFPNYSSELNVNALLLGDSALYLCAGRAGVPNTEAFFGQGTRLTVV.

This clonotype was seen at least ten times. The chain joins TRBV10-3 to TRBJ2-3; D gene uncertain. Germline CDR1 and CDR2: ENHRY and SYGVKD. The CDR3 length is 15 residues. The V and J ends lost 7 bases and 4 bases respectively, with 18 bases between them. The CDR3 DNA follows: TGTGCCATCAATTCGGGTGGGCGGATTCCAGATACGCAGTATTTT. Translation: CAINSGGRIPDTQYF.

This chain joins TRBV30 and TRBJ1-5; 10 bases are a match to TRBD1. Per the germline V gene, CDR1 is GTSNPN and CDR2 is SVGIG (reference sequence). CDR3 length equals 13 residues. The V gene end was trimmed by 3 bases and the J gene end by 7 bases; junction bases not matched to a gene: 3. The DNA for the CDR3 is TGTGCCTGGAGGGACAGGGGGGACCAGCCCCAGCATTTT. Translated, it gives CAWRDRGDQPQHF.

The chain is built from TRBV6-2 or TRBV6-3 and TRBJ1-2; D is ambiguous. Trimming stripped 0 bases from V and 8 bases from J, with 13 bases between. The CDR3 totals 14 residues. The germline CDR1 and CDR2 sequences are MNHEY and SVGEGT. The CDR3 spells CASSYSTGLEGYTF. The CDR3 DNA follows: TGTGCCAGCAGTTACTCGACGGGGTTGGAGGGCTACACCTTC.

This clonotype appeared many times. The CDR3 bases are TGTGCCAGCAGTCAACTTAAGACAAATACCTACGAGCAGTACTTC. The encoded protein is CASSQLKTNTYEQYF. V is TRBV27 and J is TRBJ2-7; D unresolved. The CDR3 has 15 amino acids. Germline CDR1 MNHEY, CDR2 SMNVEV (reference sequence). V lost 5 bases, J lost 2 bases, and 16 bases lay in between.

V and J are TRBV7-3 and TRBJ2-4; unclear D gene. CDR3 length equals 9 residues. Germline lookup yields CDR1 SGHTA and CDR2 FQGTGA. The V and J ends lost 11 bases and 8 bases respectively, with 7 bases between them. CDR3 coding DNA: TGTGCCGCCCTGGACATTCAGTACTTC. This sequence encodes CAALDIQYF.

Points on this clonotype: A much larger clone lies a single base off, so this may be a read error. The rearrangement joins TRBV6-2 or TRBV6-3 to TRBJ2-1; possibly TRBD2 for D (5 bases). The CDR3 has 15 residues. Germline values: CDR1 MNHEY, CDR2 SVGEGT. V lost 8 bases and J lost 13, with 27 bases in between. The chain's CDR3 is CASERAGRPQETQFF. DNA of the CDR3: TGTGCCAGCGAAAGGGCGGGCAGGCCCCAAGAGACCCAGTTCTTC.

In this sample, this clonotype turned up a few times. The junction shows a germline mismatch at one end, possibly a read error. The V and J genes are TRBV6-5 and TRBJ1-2; 8 nucleotides line up with TRBD1. CDR3 size: 15 residues. Germline V lookup: CDR1 MNHEY, CDR2 SVGAGI. The CDR3 sequence: CVSSSGQGTSYGYTF. Here the CDR3 DNA reads TGTGTCAGCAGTTCTGGACAGGGAACGTCCTATGGCTACACCTTC.

J is TRBJ1-2 and V is TRBV29-1, with 11 bases identical to TRBD1. With V trimmed by 2 bases and J by 7 bases, 3 bases remained unmatched. The germline V gene encodes CDR1 SQVTM and CDR2 ANQGSEA. The CDR3 contains 13 residues. The CDR3 loop reads CSVEWTGGFGYTF. The CDR3 bases are TGCAGCGTTGAATGGACAGGGGGCTTTGGCTACACCTTC.

The V and J genes are TRBV5-1 and TRBJ2-5, with 10 bases fitting TRBD2. Germline V gene lookup returns CDR1 SGHRS and CDR2 YFSETQ. The V segment lost 2 bases and the J segment 5 bases; nucleotides outside the gene matches: 6. CDR3 length equals 15 residues. CDR3 in amino acids: CASSFQRGGGETQYF. CDR3 bases: TGCGCCAGCAGCTTCCAGCGGGGGGGTGGTGAGACCCAGTACTTC.

This clonotype was detected many times. The J gene is TRBJ2-7, the V gene TRBV2; D gene unclear. CDR3 length: 14 amino acids. CDR1 is SNHLY and CDR2 is FYNNEI in the germline V gene. V lost 3 bases and J lost 0, with 9 bases in between. CDR3 region: CASSEVYSSYEQYF. CDR3 nucleotides: TGTGCCAGCAGTGAGGTTTACAGCTCCTACGAGCAGTACTTC.

Concerning this clonotype: A much larger clone differs from this one at a single base, so this may be a read error. V gene TRBV5-6 combines with J gene TRBJ2-7, with 7 bases aligning to TRBD2. The CDR3 runs to 15 residues. With 4 bases clipped from V and 2 bases from J, the junction kept 9 bases outside the gene matches. Germline V gives CDR1 SGHDT, CDR2 YYEEEE. The DNA of the CDR3 is TGTGCCAGCAGCGCCCCGGGACGGGGGGCCTACGAGCAGTACTTC. Encoded protein: CASSAPGRGAYEQYF.

This clonotype came up many times. The rearrangement joins TRBV7-2 to TRBJ2-5, with 12 bases lining up with TRBD2. Germline V CDR1 and CDR2: SGHTA, FQGNSA. The CDR3 spans 16 residues. The V gene end was trimmed by 1 base and the J gene end by 4 bases; junction bases not matched to a gene: 4. CDR3 DNA: TGTGCCAGCAGCTTAGTTTTGACTAGCGGGGGAGAGACCCAGTACTTC. It codes for CASSLVLTSGGETQYF.